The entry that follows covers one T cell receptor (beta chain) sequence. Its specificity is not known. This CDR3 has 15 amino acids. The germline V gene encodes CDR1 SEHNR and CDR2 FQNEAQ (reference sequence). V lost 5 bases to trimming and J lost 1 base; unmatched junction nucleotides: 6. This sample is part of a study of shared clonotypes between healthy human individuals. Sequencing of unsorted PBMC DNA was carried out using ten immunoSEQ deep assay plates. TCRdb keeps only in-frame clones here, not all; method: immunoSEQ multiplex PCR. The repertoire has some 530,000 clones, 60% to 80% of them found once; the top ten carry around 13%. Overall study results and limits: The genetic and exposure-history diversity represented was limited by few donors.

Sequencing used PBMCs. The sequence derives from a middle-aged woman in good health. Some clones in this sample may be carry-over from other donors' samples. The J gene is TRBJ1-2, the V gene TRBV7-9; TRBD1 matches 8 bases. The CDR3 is CASSARTGHNYGYTF. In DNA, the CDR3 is TGTGCCAGCAGCGCTCGGACAGGGCATAACTATGGCTACACCTTC.